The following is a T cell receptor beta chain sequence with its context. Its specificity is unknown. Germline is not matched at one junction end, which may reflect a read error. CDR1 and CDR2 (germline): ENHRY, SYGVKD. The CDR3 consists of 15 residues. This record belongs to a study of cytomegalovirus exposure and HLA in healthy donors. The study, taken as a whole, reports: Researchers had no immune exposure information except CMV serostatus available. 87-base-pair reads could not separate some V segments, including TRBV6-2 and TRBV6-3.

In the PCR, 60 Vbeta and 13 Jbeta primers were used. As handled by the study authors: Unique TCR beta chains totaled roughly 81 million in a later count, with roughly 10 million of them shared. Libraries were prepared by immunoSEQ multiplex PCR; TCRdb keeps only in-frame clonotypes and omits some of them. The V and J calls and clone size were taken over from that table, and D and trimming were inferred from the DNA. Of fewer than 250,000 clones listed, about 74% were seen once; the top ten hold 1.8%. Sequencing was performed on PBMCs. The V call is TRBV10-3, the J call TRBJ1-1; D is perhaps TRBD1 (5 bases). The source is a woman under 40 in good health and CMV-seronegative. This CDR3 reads CAVSGSGQGNTEAFF. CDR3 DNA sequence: TGTGCCGTCAGTGGCTCGGGTCAGGGTAACACTGAAGCTTTCTTT.